This T cell receptor (beta chain) was observed in a study of shared clonotypes between healthy human individuals. Study at large: Per-donor plates numbered three CD4 naive, three CD4 memory, two CD8 naive and one CD8 memory.

The CDR3 has 19 amino acids. Germline values: CDR1 MNHNS, CDR2 SASEGT. After removal of 4 bases from V and 0 bases from J, the junction contained 13 bases not matched to a gene. TCRdb's copy holds only in-frame clones and misses some; the assay was immunoSEQ multiplex PCR. The data contain around 1.9 million clones, around 93% of them singletons. Whole-study results and caveats: Shared clonotypes across all four donors exceeded non-shared ones in generation probability. Sharing of clonotypes among donors was expected to vary with sequencing depth.

Concerning this clone itself: What it recognizes is unknown.

It was CD45RO-negative cells, positively selected for CCR7, that made up naive CD8 cells, with terminally differentiated effector memory CD45RA+ cells excluded. J is TRBJ2-1 and V is TRBV6-1; 9 bases align to TRBD2. The sequencing sample was made of naive CD8+ T cells from PBMCs. The source is a young man in good health. Some clones in this sample may be carry-over from other donors' samples. The CDR3 reads CASSALMLGTSPSYNEQFF. CDR3 bases: TGTGCCAGCAGTGCCCTGATGTTGGGGACTAGCCCCTCCTACAATGAGCAGTTCTTC.